The entry below gives a single T cell receptor beta chain sequence along with its context. This clonotype turned up a few times. Its antigen is still unknown. Base qualities are not at hand, and no much larger clone is one base apart. The treatment or condition label for this specimen denotes: in vitro stimulation with specific CMV peptide epitopes to enrich CMV-specific T cells. These data are taken from a study of T cell repertoires in cytomegalovirus infection (dated by TCRdb to about 2019). Context from the whole study: Alongside well-studied HLA-B-restricted epitopes, the peptide stimulations were aimed at recently identified HLA-C-restricted CMV epitopes, whose presentation resists viral immunomodulation. The HLA type of each donor mattered for the analysis, because public TCR beta signatures pointed to carriage of CMV infection along with the matching HLA type. General study outcomes and caveats: In both this cohort and an independent roughly 400-donor cohort, the cumulative frequency of public TCR beta family members distinguished carriers of CMV infection plus the relevant HLA type. In the ex vivo response, HLA-C-restricted CMV-specific TCR beta clonotypes were dominant, and in two of eight donors the single most frequent clonotype came from this HLA-C-restricted group.

The CDR3 contains 11 residues, cysteine and phenylalanine counted. The kept DNA is CDR3 alone, 33 bases in frame from the first base. CDR1 and CDR2 are read off the germline V gene as SGHTA and FQGNSA. Trimming removed 5 bases from V and 7 bases from J, leaving 9 bases between the germline ends. The data were produced on an Illumina HiSeq 1500. TCRdb itself trimmed the public reads at Q25 with fastp, ran MiXCR and retained productive beta chains. Every entry covers one CDR3 protein and lists the most common genes and DNA from its rows. This sample lists approximately 600,000 distinct CDR3 sequences; around 40% were detected once. The ten largest clones represent about 46% of the sample.

Source: cultured PBMCs, taken from culture after CMV antigen stimulation. Rearrangement joined TRBV7-2 to TRBJ2-7, with the D gene not confidently named. The clonotype originates from a human donor in good health (CMV status not recorded). Some clones in this sample may be carry-over from other donors' samples. In nucleotides, the sequence is TGTGCCAGCAGCCCCTTCGAAGAGCAGTACTTC. It is translated as CASSPFEEQYF.